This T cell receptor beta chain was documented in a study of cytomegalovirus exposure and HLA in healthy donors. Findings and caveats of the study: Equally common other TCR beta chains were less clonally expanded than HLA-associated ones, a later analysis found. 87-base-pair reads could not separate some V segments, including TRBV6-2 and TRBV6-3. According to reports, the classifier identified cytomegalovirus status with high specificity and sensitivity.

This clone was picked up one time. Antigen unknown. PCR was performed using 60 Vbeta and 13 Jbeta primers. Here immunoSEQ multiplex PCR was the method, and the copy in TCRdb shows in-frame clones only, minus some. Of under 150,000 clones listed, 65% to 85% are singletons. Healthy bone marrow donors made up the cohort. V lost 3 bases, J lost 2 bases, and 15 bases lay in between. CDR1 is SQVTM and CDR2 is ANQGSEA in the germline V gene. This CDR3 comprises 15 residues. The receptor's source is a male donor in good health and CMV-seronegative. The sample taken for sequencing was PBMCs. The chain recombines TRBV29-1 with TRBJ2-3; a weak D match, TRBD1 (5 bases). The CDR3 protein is CSVEDRQGYTDTQYF. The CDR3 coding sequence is TGCAGCGTTGAGGATAGGCAGGGCTACACAGATACGCAGTATTTT.